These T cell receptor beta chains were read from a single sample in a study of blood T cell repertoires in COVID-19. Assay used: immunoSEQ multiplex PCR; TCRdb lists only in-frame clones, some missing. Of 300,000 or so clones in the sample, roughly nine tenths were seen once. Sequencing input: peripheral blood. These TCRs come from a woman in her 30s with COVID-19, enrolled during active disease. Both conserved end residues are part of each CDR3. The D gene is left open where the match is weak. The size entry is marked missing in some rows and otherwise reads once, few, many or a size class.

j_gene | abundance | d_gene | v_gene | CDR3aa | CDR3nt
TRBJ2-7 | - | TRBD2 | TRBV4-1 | CASSPGLAGYSYEQYF | TGCGCCAGCAGCCCGGGACTAGCGGGATACTCCTACGAGCAGTACTTC
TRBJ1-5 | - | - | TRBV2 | CASSGEAVINQPQHF | TGTGCCAGCAGTGGCGAAGCGGTTATAAATCAGCCCCAGCATTTT
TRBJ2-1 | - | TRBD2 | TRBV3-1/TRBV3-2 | CASSDSGRGSNEQFF | TGTGCCAGCAGTGATAGCGGGAGAGGGTCAAATGAGCAGTTCTTC
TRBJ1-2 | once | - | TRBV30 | CAWSVVQRANSGGYTF | TGTGCCTGGAGTGTAGTACAGCGGGCAAACAGCGGAGGCTACACCTTC
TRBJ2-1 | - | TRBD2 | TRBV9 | CASSPRLAGWTYNEQFF | TGTGCCAGCAGCCCCCGGTTAGCGGGATGGACCTACAATGAGCAGTTCTTC
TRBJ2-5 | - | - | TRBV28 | CRVGTPKGGETQYF | TGTAGAGTCGGGACTCCCAAAGGAGGGGAGACCCAGTACTTC
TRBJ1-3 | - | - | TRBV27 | CASSLDNSGNTIYF | TGTGCCAGCAGTTTAGACAACTCTGGAAACACCATATATTTT
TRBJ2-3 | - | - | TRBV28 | CASSRFGTGRTDTQYF | TGTGCCAGCAGTCGATTTGGGACTGGTCGCACAGATACGCAGTATTTT
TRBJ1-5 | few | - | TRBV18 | CASSPNVQANQPQHF | TGTGCCAGCTCACCAAATGTTCAGGCGAATCAGCCCCAGCATTTT
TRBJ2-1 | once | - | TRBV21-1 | CASSNPPGDRVYNEQFF | TGTGCCAGCAGCAATCCCCCGGGGGACAGGGTTTACAATGAGCAGTTCTTC
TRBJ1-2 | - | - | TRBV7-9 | CASSFGGISGYTF | TGTGCCAGCAGCTTTGGAGGGATCAGCGGCTACACCTTC
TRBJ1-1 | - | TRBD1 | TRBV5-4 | CASSLGRQGPMNTEAFF | TGTGCCAGCAGCTTGGGCCGACAGGGCCCGATGAACACTGAAGCTTTCTTT
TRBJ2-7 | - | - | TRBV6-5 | CASSNRVGHSEQYF | TGTGCCAGCAGTAACAGGGTGGGACACTCCGAGCAGTACTTC
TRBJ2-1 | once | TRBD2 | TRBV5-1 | CASRRDYSSYNEQFF | TGCGCCAGCAGAAGGGACTACAGCTCCTACAATGAGCAGTTCTTC
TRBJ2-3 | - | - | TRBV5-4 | CASSAQRTRTDTQYF | TGTGCCAGCAGCGCGCAGCGGACCCGCACAGATACGCAGTATTTT
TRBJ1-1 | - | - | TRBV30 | CAWSAGQGGTEAFF | TGTGCCTGGAGTGCCGGCCAGGGTGGCACTGAAGCTTTCTTT
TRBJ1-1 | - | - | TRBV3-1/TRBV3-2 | CASSRQVPAGDTEAFF | TGTGCCAGCAGCCGACAAGTTCCCGCAGGGGACACTGAAGCTTTCTTT
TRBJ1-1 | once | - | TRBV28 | CASTRRRTEAFF | TGTGCCAGCACCCGGCGGAGAACTGAAGCTTTCTTT
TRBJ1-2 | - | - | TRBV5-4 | CASSLDRPANYGYTF | TGTGCCAGCAGCTTAGACAGGCCCGCTAACTATGGCTACACCTTC
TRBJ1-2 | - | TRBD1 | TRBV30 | CAWSAPRQGDYGYTF | TGTGCCTGGAGTGCCCCTCGACAGGGGGACTATGGCTACACCTTC
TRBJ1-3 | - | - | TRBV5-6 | CASSLEGAGGNTIYF | TGTGCCAGCAGCTTGGAAGGGGCAGGTGGAAACACCATATATTTT
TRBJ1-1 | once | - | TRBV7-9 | CASSLVPGSNTEAFF | TGTGCCAGCAGCTTAGTTCCGGGGTCGAACACTGAAGCTTTCTTT
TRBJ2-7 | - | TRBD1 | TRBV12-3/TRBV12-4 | CASSLGQGSEQYF | TGTGCCAGCAGTTTGGGACAGGGATCCGAGCAGTACTTC
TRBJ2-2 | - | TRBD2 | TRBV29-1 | CSVRSGVNTGELFF | TGCAGCGTTCGGAGCGGGGTAAACACCGGGGAGCTGTTTTTT
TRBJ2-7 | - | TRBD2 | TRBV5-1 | CASSLASGSHEQYF | TGCGCCAGCAGCTTGGCTAGCGGGAGCCACGAGCAGTACTTC
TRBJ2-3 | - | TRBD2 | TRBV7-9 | CASSPRLAEPTDTQYF | TGTGCCAGCAGCCCTAGACTAGCGGAACCCACAGATACGCAGTATTTT
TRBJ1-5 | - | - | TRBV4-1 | CASSQNPRGGQPQHF | TGCGCCAGCAGCCAAAATCCGCGGGGCGGACAGCCCCAGCATTTT
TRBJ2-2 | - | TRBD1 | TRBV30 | CAWTSTGGNFGELFF | TGTGCCTGGACTTCGACAGGGGGCAATTTCGGGGAGCTGTTTTTT
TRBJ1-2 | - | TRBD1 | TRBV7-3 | CASSPTGGYGYTF | TGTGCCAGCAGCCCTACAGGGGGCTATGGCTACACCTTC
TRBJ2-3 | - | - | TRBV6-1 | CASSESGLSTDTQYF | TGTGCCAGCAGTGAAAGCGGCCTCAGCACAGATACGCAGTATTTT
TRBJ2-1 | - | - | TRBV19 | CASREGEGSYNEQFF | TGTGCCAGTAGGGAGGGGGAGGGCTCCTACAATGAGCAGTTCTTC
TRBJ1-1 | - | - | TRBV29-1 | CSVHSGGFGEAFF | TGCAGCGTCCACTCGGGGGGCTTCGGTGAAGCTTTCTTT
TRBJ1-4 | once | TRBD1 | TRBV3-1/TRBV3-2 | CASSQAQGTGKLFF | TGTGCCAGCAGCCAGGCACAGGGGACAGGAAAACTGTTTTTT
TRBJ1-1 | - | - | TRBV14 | CASSQGLRTEAFF | TGTGCCAGCAGCCAAGGACTTCGGACTGAAGCTTTCTTT
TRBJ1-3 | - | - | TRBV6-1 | CASSESSGRFGNTIYF | TGTGCCAGCAGTGAATCCTCCGGCAGATTCGGGAACACCATATATTTT
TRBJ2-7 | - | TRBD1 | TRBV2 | CASSDDTGGLGEQYF | TGTGCCAGCAGTGATGACACAGGGGGCTTGGGTGAGCAGTACTTC
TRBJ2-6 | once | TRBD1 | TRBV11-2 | CASSSSGGRGANVLTF | TGTGCCAGCAGCTCCTCAGGGGGCCGTGGGGCCAACGTCCTGACTTTC
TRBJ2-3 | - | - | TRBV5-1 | CASSLSQYTDTQYF | TGCGCCAGCAGCTTGTCCCAGTACACAGATACGCAGTATTTT
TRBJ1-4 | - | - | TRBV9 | CASSGLNEKLFF | TGTGCCAGCAGCGGTCTTAATGAAAAACTGTTTTTT
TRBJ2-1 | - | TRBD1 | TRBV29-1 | CSVDTGQEYEQFF | TGCAGCGTTGATACAGGACAGGAGTATGAGCAGTTCTTC
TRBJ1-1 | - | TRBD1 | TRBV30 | CAWSTPGTGGQEAFF | TGTGCCTGGAGTACCCCGGGGACAGGGGGTCAGGAAGCTTTCTTT
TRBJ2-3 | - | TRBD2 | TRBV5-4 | CASSLGLAGTDTQYF | TGTGCCAGCAGCTTAGGTTTAGCGGGGACAGATACGCAGTATTTT
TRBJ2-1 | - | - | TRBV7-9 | CASSLDAGLNEQFF | TGTGCCAGCAGCTTAGACGCGGGCCTGAATGAGCAGTTCTTC
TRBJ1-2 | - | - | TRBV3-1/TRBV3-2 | CASSQAAANYGYTF | TGTGCCAGCAGCCAAGCGGCAGCGAACTATGGCTACACCTTC
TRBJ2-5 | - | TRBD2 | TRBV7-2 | CASSLVPGLAQETQYF | TGTGCCAGCAGCTTGGTCCCGGGACTAGCGCAAGAGACCCAGTACTTC
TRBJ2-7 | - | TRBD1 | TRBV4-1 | CASSQADRGHEQYF | TGCGCCAGCAGCCAGGCTGACAGGGGCCACGAGCAGTACTTC
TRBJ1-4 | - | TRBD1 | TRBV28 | CASSLRTGSEKLFF | TGTGCCAGCAGTTTAAGGACAGGGAGTGAAAAACTGTTTTTT
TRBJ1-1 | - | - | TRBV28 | CASSLTRQVNTEAFF | TGTGCCAGCAGTTTAACCCGACAGGTGAACACTGAAGCTTTCTTT
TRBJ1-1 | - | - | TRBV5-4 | CATSDRKTLNTEAFF | TGTGCCACCTCCGACAGAAAAACTCTGAACACTGAAGCTTTCTTT
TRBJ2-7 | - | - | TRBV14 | CASSLPSSYEQYF | TGTGCCAGCAGCCTCCCGAGCTCCTACGAGCAGTACTTC
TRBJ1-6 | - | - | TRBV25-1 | CARGPPRSSYNSPLHF | TGTGCCAGGGGGCCTCCCCGGAGCTCCTATAATTCACCCCTCCACTTT
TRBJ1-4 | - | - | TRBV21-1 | CASSKDRAGYEKLFF | TGTGCCAGCAGCAAAGATCGCGCGGGGTATGAAAAACTGTTTTTT
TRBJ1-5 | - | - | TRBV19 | CASHGSQEPQHF | TGTGCCAGTCACGGCAGCCAGGAGCCCCAGCATTTT
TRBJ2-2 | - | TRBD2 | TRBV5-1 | CASSGDSSGANTGELFF | TGCGCCAGCAGCGGGGATTCTAGCGGGGCGAACACCGGGGAGCTGTTTTTT
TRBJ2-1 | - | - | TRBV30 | CAWAIAPAQFF | TGTGCCTGGGCAATAGCGCCCGCACAGTTCTTC
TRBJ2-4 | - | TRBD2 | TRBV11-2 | CASSLRPREGTKNIQYF | TGTGCCAGCAGCTTACGTCCGCGGGAGGGCACCAAAAACATTCAGTACTTC
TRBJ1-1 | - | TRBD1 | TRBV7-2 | CASRRTGNTEAFF | TGTGCCAGCAGGCGGACAGGGAACACTGAAGCTTTCTTT
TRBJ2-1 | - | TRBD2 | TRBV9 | CASSVATEAGGPPYSYNEQFF | TGTGCCAGCAGCGTAGCTACGGAAGCGGGAGGCCCTCCTTACTCCTACAATGAGCAGTTCTTC
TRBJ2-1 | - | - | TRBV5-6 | CASSLGRWGEQFF | TGTGCCAGCAGCCTGGGCCGATGGGGCGAGCAGTTCTTC